The clone carrying this TCR beta chain was detected ten times or more. Its antigen is as yet unknown. The data originate from a study of T cells after yellow fever vaccination. Findings and limits, study-wide: In FACS-sorted repertoires, abundant clonotypes from the bulk population could appear as contaminants. The booster saw the reappearance of most primary-vaccination clones (about 95% CD4, almost 90% CD8). Weaker overall, the secondary response nonetheless peaked faster (day 5 versus 15).

Unmatched junction bases numbered 12, after V lost 3 bases and J lost 8 bases. This CDR3 contains 16 residues. The germline V gene has CDR1 SGHTA and CDR2 FQGNSA. Conversion of TCR transcripts into cDNA relied on 5'RACE template switching, which added a universal primer site and UMIs. TCRdb ran MiXCR on the 5' RACE reads and lists one entry per CDR3 protein. The sample lists a few hundred thousand distinct CDR3 sequences, about 3.5% seen once, with under 20% in the top ten. The material was PBMCs, obtained 15 days after the yellow fever booster vaccination. The chain employs TRBV7-2 and TRBJ1-2, with 10 bases fitting TRBD1. The sequence was collected from a man younger than 35 who received the YFV17D yellow fever vaccine. CDR3 nucleotides: TGTGCCAGCAGCTTGTTTTCTCTGGGGACAGGGGACGGCTACACCTTC. Residues: CASSLFSLGTGDGYTF.